This record covers a single T cell receptor beta chain. The repertoire was sequenced with immunoSEQ multiplex PCR; TCRdb's copy has only in-frame clones and lacks some. Of about 160,000 clones in the sample, over 85% were seen once. The data were obtained in a study of control samples from healthy donors and cancer patients. The sequence came from a man aged 18 to 29 in good health. Sequencing input: blood.

CDR3 protein: CASSLYTGDTEAFF. The CDR3 region has the DNA TGTGCCAGCAGTTTATATACGGGAGACACTGAAGCTTTCTTT. This chain links TRBV28 with TRBJ1-1; no firm D call. Per the germline V gene, CDR1 is MDHEN and CDR2 is SYDVKM. This CDR3 contains 14 residues. Trimming took off 1 base at V and 3 bases at J, with 9 bases between the two ends. Drawing the rest from reference TRBV28 and TRBJ1-1, the complete variable domain is DVKVTQSSRYLVKRTGEKVFLECVQDMDHENMFWYRQDPGLGLRLIYFSYDVKMKEKGDIPEGYSVSREKKERFSLILESASTNQTSMYLCASSLYTGDTEAFFGQGTRLTVV.